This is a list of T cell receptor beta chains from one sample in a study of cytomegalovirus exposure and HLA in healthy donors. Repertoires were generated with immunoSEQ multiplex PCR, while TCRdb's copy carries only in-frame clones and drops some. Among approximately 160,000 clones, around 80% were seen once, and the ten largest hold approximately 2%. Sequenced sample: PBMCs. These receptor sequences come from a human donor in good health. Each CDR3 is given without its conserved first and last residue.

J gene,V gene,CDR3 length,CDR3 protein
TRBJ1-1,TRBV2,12,ASSVTWEGTEAF
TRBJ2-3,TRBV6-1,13,ASSEARGSTDTQY
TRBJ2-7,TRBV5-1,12,ASSLGTEIYEQY
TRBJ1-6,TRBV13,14,ASSPGGGNSNSPLH
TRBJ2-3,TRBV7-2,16,ASSLELAGFQNTDTQY
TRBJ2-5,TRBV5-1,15,ASSITATGQGGETQY
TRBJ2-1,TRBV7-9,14,ASSSLAGGTYNEQF
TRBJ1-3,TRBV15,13,ATSTGELGGNTIY
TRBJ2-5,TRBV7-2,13,ASSLSGTRQETQY
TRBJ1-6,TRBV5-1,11,ASSTDRDSPLH
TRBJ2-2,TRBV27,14,ASSLWGGLISGELF
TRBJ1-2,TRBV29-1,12,SVPGQGPSYGYT
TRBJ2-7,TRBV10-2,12,ASRPDRVVHEQY
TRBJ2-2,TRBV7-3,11,ASSSTGDGELF
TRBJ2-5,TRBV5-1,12,ASSLEGQGETQY
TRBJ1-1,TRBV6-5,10,ASSSLYTEAF
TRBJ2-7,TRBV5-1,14,ASSLGGRTGSHEQY
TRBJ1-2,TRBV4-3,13,ASSPLEGQDHGYT
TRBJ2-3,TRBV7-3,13,ASSLMGGTTDTQY
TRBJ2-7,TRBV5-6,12,ASSLSGDTYEQY